This is a list of T cell receptor beta chains from one sample in a study of blood T cells in healthy people across ages. TCRdb fed the 5' RACE reads into MiXCR, producing one record per CDR3 protein. The sample yields hundreds of thousands of distinct CDR3 sequences, 25% to 35% seen once. What was sequenced was blood. The receptors were gathered from a woman older than 75 in good health. The CDR3 runs from the conserved cysteine through the conserved F or W. The D gene is left open where the match is weak. Part of the rows lack a size; the others show once, few, many or a class for expanded clones.

TRBV30	TRBJ2-3	many	TRBD2	TGTGCCTGGAGTGGAGGGAGCGGGGGGAACACAGATACGCAGTATTTT	CAWSGGSGGNTDTQYF
TRBV27	TRBJ2-7	few	TRBD1	TGTGCCTGCAGTTTATCGATGACGAGGGGGCGTCCCTACGAGCAGTACTTC	CACSLSMTRGRPYEQYF
TRBV25-1	TRBJ2-3	many	NA	TGTGCCAGCAGTCCCGGGGCTTCAAGGACAGATACGCAGTATTTT	CASSPGASRTDTQYF
TRBV7-2	TRBJ2-3	many	NA	TGTGCCAGCAGCGTACGGTCCCACCTTTCAGATACGCAGTATTTT	CASSVRSHLSDTQYF
TRBV7-2	TRBJ1-2	many	NA	TGTGCCAGCAGCTTAGCCGGGTTCGGCTACACCTTC	CASSLAGFGYTF
TRBV20-1	TRBJ1-6	NA	NA	TGCAGTGCTCATCAACTTGGGGTAGGATCACCCCTCCACTTT	CSAHQLGVGSPLHF
TRBV4-3	TRBJ1-2	many	NA	TGCGCCAGCAGCCACGAAGGGGCAGGGGTTGGCTACACCTTC	CASSHEGAGVGYTF
TRBV7-2	TRBJ2-7	many	NA	TGTGCCAGCAGCTTAGCCGCGGCAGGGAGCGGATGGGAGCAGTACTTC	CASSLAAAGSGWEQYF
TRBV29-1	TRBJ1-2	NA	TRBD1	TGCAGCGTTGAAGAACAGGGGGCCCGTGGCTACACCTTC	CSVEEQGARGYTF
TRBV7-2	TRBJ2-5	many	NA	TGTGCCAGCAGCTCCGGGGGCACCAGCCTAATCCAAGAGACCCAGTACTTC	CASSSGGTSLIQETQYF
TRBV27	TRBJ1-1	many	NA	TGTGCCAGCAGTTTAGCGGCCCCTGGCACTGAAGCTTTCTTT	CASSLAAPGTEAFF
TRBV28	TRBJ1-1	NA	NA	TGTGCCAGCAGTTCCCCTGCGGAGGGGGTTGAAGCTTTCTTT	CASSSPAEGVEAFF
TRBV7-2	TRBJ2-1	few	NA	TGTGCCAGCAGCCCGAACCTGGGGGCGCGAGAGACCCAGTTCTTC	CASSPNLGARETQFF
TRBV2	TRBJ1-1	few	NA	TGTGCCAGCAGTGACCGAGGAGGGGACACTGAAGCTTTCTTT	CASSDRGGDTEAFF
TRBV7-2	TRBJ2-7	many	NA	TGTGCCAGCAGCCGGACGGCATACGAGCAGTACTTC	CASSRTAYEQYF
TRBV12-3/TRBV12-4	TRBJ1-2	NA	NA	TGTGCCGACGGAACTCGATATGGCTACACCTTC	CADGTRYGYTF
TRBV19	TRBJ1-2	few	NA	TGTGCCAGTAGTCCGAGGACCGTCCGAGGCTACACCTTC	CASSPRTVRGYTF
TRBV7-7	TRBJ1-2	many	NA	TGTGCTAGCAGTACTGCAGGTTTCGATCAATATGGCTACACCTTC	CASSTAGFDQYGYTF
TRBV5-1	TRBJ1-4	few	TRBD1	TGCGCCAGCAGCTTGGCCCCCGGGACAGAGAATGAAAAACTGTTTTTT	CASSLAPGTENEKLFF
TRBV14	TRBJ1-4	NA	NA	TGTGCCAGCAGCCAAGAAGGAGGGCTTCCCATTGAAAAACTGTTTTTT	CASSQEGGLPIEKLFF
TRBV6-1	TRBJ2-2	NA	NA	TGTGCCAGCAGTGAATTGAACACCGGGGAGCTGTTTTTT	CASSELNTGELFF
TRBV28	TRBJ2-7	NA	NA	TGTGCCAGCAGTCCGCCCCCATCGACAGGCTACGAGCAGTACTTC	CASSPPPSTGYEQYF
TRBV7-2	TRBJ2-7	NA	NA	TGTGCCAGCAGCTTAGCGGTTGGCGAGAGCTCCTACGAGCAGTACTTC	CASSLAVGESSYEQYF
TRBV29-1	TRBJ2-1	NA	NA	TGCAGCGTTTGGGATAGGGACTACAATGAGCAGTTCTTC	CSVWDRDYNEQFF
TRBV11-3	TRBJ2-5	few	TRBD1	TGTGCCAGCAGCCTTGATTTAGGGGGCCGAAAGACCCAGTACTTC	CASSLDLGGRKTQYF
TRBV28	TRBJ2-5	NA	TRBD1	TGTGCCAGCAGTTCGCCCTTTTTGACAGGGGTGGAAGAGCAGTACTTC	CASSSPFLTGVEEQYF
TRBV20-1	TRBJ1-4	many	TRBD1	TGCAGTGCTAGATCTGCCGTGGGGACAGATAATGAAAAACTGTTTTTT	CSARSAVGTDNEKLFF
TRBV11-2	TRBJ1-2	NA	TRBD1	TGTGCCAGCGGGGACAGGGAGGGTGGCTACACCTTC	CASGDREGGYTF
TRBV30	TRBJ1-1	few	TRBD1	TGTGCCTGGAGTCAGGGGGCGAACACTGAAGCTTTCTTT	CAWSQGANTEAFF
TRBV20-1	TRBJ2-3	NA	TRBD2	TGCAGTGCCTTGGACAAAGGGCTAGCGGGAGAGGCGGGTACGCAGTATTTT	CSALDKGLAGEAGTQYF
TRBV15	TRBJ1-4	few	NA	TGTGCCACCAGCAGAGTTAAAGGACATAATGAAAAACTGTTTTTT	CATSRVKGHNEKLFF
TRBV7-9	TRBJ2-7	NA	NA	TGTGCCAGCAGTCATTCTCGGCCGGGAACGCACGAGCAGTACTTC	CASSHSRPGTHEQYF
TRBV6-2/TRBV6-3	TRBJ1-5	NA	NA	TGTGCCAGCAGATCAGGACAAGTCGCCACTCAGCCCCAGCATTTT	CASRSGQVATQPQHF
TRBV11-2	TRBJ2-7	once	NA	TGTGCCAGCAGCTTCGGGGGCTCCGGCGAGCAGTACTTC	CASSFGGSGEQYF
TRBV3-1	TRBJ2-1	many	NA	TGTGCCAGCAGCCAAGAGGGGTTGAACCTTTACAATGAGCAGTTCTTC	CASSQEGLNLYNEQFF
TRBV4-3	TRBJ1-4	NA	TRBD1	TGCGCCAGCAGCCAACAGACAGGGCATCTTAATGAAAAACTGTTTTTT	CASSQQTGHLNEKLFF
TRBV7-2	TRBJ2-7	few	NA	TGTGCCAGCAGCCGGACAGTCTCCTACGAGCAGTACTTC	CASSRTVSYEQYF
TRBV4-3	TRBJ1-5	few	NA	TGCGCCAGCAGCCCTTCTGGGTGGGGCAATCAGCCCCAGCATTTT	CASSPSGWGNQPQHF
TRBV5-5	TRBJ2-3	NA	TRBD2	TGTGCCAGCAGCCCCATCCCCTCGGGGGGGCGGGGCACAGATACGCAGTATTTT	CASSPIPSGGRGTDTQYF
TRBV7-2	TRBJ2-1	many	NA	TGTGCCAGCAGCTTATTAGGGGGTTTCAATGAGCAGTTCTTC	CASSLLGGFNEQFF
TRBV14	TRBJ1-1	few	NA	TGTGCCAGCAGCCCCCCGGGCATCCACCTAAGGTGGGCTTTCTTT	CASSPPGIHLRWAFF
TRBV18	TRBJ2-7	NA	NA	TGTGCCAGCTCACCCTCCACATTCAGCCCCAATAACGAGCAGTACTTC	CASSPSTFSPNNEQYF
TRBV7-9	TRBJ1-2	NA	NA	TGTGCCAGCAGCTTACCAAAAAACTATGGCTACACCTTC	CASSLPKNYGYTF
TRBV6-2/TRBV6-3	TRBJ2-5	few	TRBD2	TGTGCCAGCAGTTCTCAAGGACTAGCGGGGAGCAATGAGCAGTACTTC	CASSSQGLAGSNEQYF
TRBV24-1	TRBJ2-2	NA	NA	TGTGCCACCAGTGATCCAACAGGCACCGGGGAGCTGTTTTTT	CATSDPTGTGELFF
TRBV20-1	TRBJ1-5	few	NA	TGCAGTGCTAGAGTGGTAGGCAGGCTCAATCAGCCCCAGCATTTT	CSARVVGRLNQPQHF
TRBV7-2	TRBJ2-1	NA	TRBD2	TGTGCCAGCAGTCTGACGGACGCTAGCGGGGGTAGCAATGAGCAGTTCTTC	CASSLTDASGGSNEQFF
TRBV7-2	TRBJ1-1	NA	TRBD1	TGTGCCAGCAGCACCTCGCCCTACAGGGGCCGCGGGGGCACTGAAGCTTTCTTT	CASSTSPYRGRGGTEAFF
TRBV12-3/TRBV12-4	TRBJ2-3	NA	TRBD2	TGTGCCAGCAGTTTTGGAGGCGGGAGCAGCACAGATACGCAGTATTTT	CASSFGGGSSTDTQYF
TRBV9	TRBJ2-1	few	NA	TGTGCCAGCAGCCCCCGGGGGGCCCACGGAAATGAGCAGTTCTTC	CASSPRGAHGNEQFF
TRBV7-3	TRBJ2-6	NA	NA	TGTGCCAGCAGCTTAATGGCGGCGGGTAGTGGGGCCAACGTCCTGACTTTC	CASSLMAAGSGANVLTF
TRBV27	TRBJ1-4	NA	NA	TGTGCCAGCAGTTTCGCAGGCCTAGGAAAACTGTTTTTT	CASSFAGLGKLFF
TRBV27	TRBJ2-7	many	NA	TGTGCCAGCAGTCTAGTTAGGACCCCGTACGAGCAGTACTTC	CASSLVRTPYEQYF
TRBV20-1	TRBJ2-1	many	TRBD2	TGCAGTGCTAGGCCTTTTGGTAGCGGGGGGGTAGTCTACAATGAGCAGTTCTTC	CSARPFGSGGVVYNEQFF
TRBV7-9	TRBJ1-1	many	NA	TGTGCCAGCAGCCAACCTCCCAGGGGTGCGTACACTGAAGCTTTCTTT	CASSQPPRGAYTEAFF